This T cell receptor (beta chain) was obtained from a study of T cell responses to AZD1222 COVID-19 vaccine. Sequenced by immunoSEQ multiplex PCR; TCRdb stores in-frame clones only, minus some. The table lists about 48,000 clones, roughly 85% of them singletons, with 5.5% to 8% in the top ten. On this clone itself: The antigen remains undetermined.

Germline-derived CDR1 and CDR2 are WNHNN and SYGVQD (reference sequence). Trimming cost V 1 base and J 9 bases, with 25 bases left between them. CDR3 length equals 17 residues. General observations from the study: Among those given AZD1222, only five to seven were seropositive at baseline. Without day 14 samples, only post-peak T cell repertoires were studied. Nearly half of unique spike-specific TCRs reportedly avoided B.1.351 and B.1.1.7 mutated regions. Donors were chiefly white British, with a greater number of females, and clonal diversity was perhaps underestimated.

Material: peripheral blood, obtained 28 days after the second AZD1222 dose. This receptor was obtained from an adult who received the AZD1222 COVID-19 vaccine. The chain combines TRBV10-1 with TRBJ2-7; D is unresolved. CDR3 sequence: CASSELLGPLKGSGQYF. As DNA, the CDR3 is TGCGCCAGCAGTGAGTTGCTTGGACCGCTTAAGGGATCCGGGCAGTACTTC.